Each of the 15 T cell receptor beta chains below was sequenced from the same sample in a study of blood T cell repertoires in COVID-19. Profiled with immunoSEQ multiplex PCR; TCRdb holds only in-frame clones, not every one. Among 150,000 to 200,000 clones listed, about 82% were seen once. Sequences were obtained from peripheral blood. Receptors originate from a woman older than 75 with COVID-19, enrolled during active disease.

This sequence joins TRBV4-1 and TRBJ2-1, with 8 bases aligning to TRBD2. Germline V gene lookup returns CDR1 MGHRA and CDR2 YSYEKL. The trim removed 3 bases at V and 5 bases at J, leaving 6 bases unmatched. The CDR3 runs to 15 residues. DNA of the CDR3: TGCGCCAGCAGCCAGGGGGAAGCGGGGGACAATGAGCAGTTCTTC. This translates into CASSQGEAGDNEQFF.

This chain connects TRBV3-1 (or the pseudogene TRBV3-2) to TRBJ2-1; D might be TRBD1 (5 bases). The V end lost 4 bases, the J end lost 9 bases, and 7 bases lay between the germline ends. The germline gives CDR1 LGHDT, CDR2 YNNKEL (reference sequence). The CDR3 sequence is 11 residues long. The CDR3 DNA is TGTGCCAGCAGCCTTCAGGGTGAGCAGTTCTTC. Protein product: CASSLQGEQFF.

This clone came up once. The J gene is TRBJ1-1, the V gene TRBV3-1 (or the pseudogene TRBV3-2); D is undetermined. V was shortened by 6 bases and J by 2 bases, with 4 bases between the two germline ends. The germline CDR1 and CDR2 sequences are LGHDT and YNNKEL (reference sequence). This CDR3 is built from 11 residues. Here the CDR3 DNA reads TGTGCCAGCAGTCTAAACACTGAAGCTTTCTTT. The encoded protein is CASSLNTEAFF.

This clone showed up just a few times. V is TRBV13 and J is TRBJ1-6; D uncertain. The CDR3 extends over 16 amino acids. Deletions cut 0 bases from V and 5 bases from J, with 11 bases between. CDR1 is PRHDT and CDR2 is FYEKMQ in the germline V gene (reference sequence). In DNA form, the CDR3 reads TGTGCCAGCAGCTTAGGGCCGAGGATCAATAATTCACCCCTCCACTTT. Protein: CASSLGPRINNSPLHF.

The chain links TRBV28 to TRBJ2-2; 9 bases agree with TRBD2. This CDR3 region has 16 residues. Trimming removed 4 bases from V and 9 bases from J; junction bases left unmatched: 12. Germline CDR1 reads MDHEN; CDR2 reads SYDVKM. The CDR3 coding sequence is TGTGCCAGCAGTTCCAGACTAGCGGAGCAGGGGAGGGAGCTGTTTTTT. Translated: CASSSRLAEQGRELFF.

The chain has TRBV13 and TRBJ1-2; TRBD1 matches 7 bases. Germline CDR1 PRHDT, CDR2 FYEKMQ (reference sequence). The trim removed 5 bases at V and 8 bases at J, leaving 8 bases unmatched. This CDR3 spans 13 amino acids. CDR3 nucleotides: TGTGCCAGCAGCCTAGACAGGGTTCCCGGCTACACCTTC. It translates to CASSLDRVPGYTF.

The rearrangement links TRBV5-1 to TRBJ1-1; 8 bases match TRBD1. This CDR3 comprises 14 residues. The V gene end was trimmed by 4 bases and the J gene end by 4 bases; junction bases not matched to a gene: 6. The V gene's germline CDR1 is SGHRS and CDR2 YFSETQ. CDR3: CASSDTGGITEAFF. DNA for the CDR3: TGCGCCAGCAGCGACACAGGGGGTATCACTGAAGCTTTCTTT.

This clone occurred once. V is TRBV2 and J is TRBJ1-1; D unresolved. V was clipped by 3 bases and J by 6 bases, with 11 bases between them. Germline V gene data show CDR1 as SNHLY and CDR2 as FYNNEI. CDR3 length equals 13 residues. The CDR3 bases are TGTGCCAGCAGTGACCGGGAACTAGCTGAAGCTTTCTTT. Its translation: CASSDRELAEAFF.

In this sample, this clone turned up once. The rearrangement links TRBV5-1 to TRBJ1-4; 10 bases map to TRBD1. V was clipped by 4 bases and J by 7 bases; unmatched bases: 7. This CDR3 is 15 amino acids long. Germline CDR1 SGHRS, CDR2 YFSETQ. The CDR3 DNA sequence: TGCGCCAGCAGCACAGGGGACAGGGGAAGTGAAAAACTGTTTTTT. Protein sequence: CASSTGDRGSEKLFF. The full variable domain, with the rest looked up from reference TRBV5-1 and TRBJ1-4, is KAGVTQTPRYLIKTRGQQVTLSCSPISGHRSVSWYQQTPGQGLQFLFEYFSETQRNKGNFPGRFSGRQFSNSRSEMNVSTLELGDSALYLCASSTGDRGSEKLFFGSGTQLSVL.

This clone was seen only once. Written as DNA, the CDR3 is TGTGCCAGCAGCCCCGAGGCAAGCGGACAGCCCCAGCATTTT. Its protein is CASSPEASGQPQHF. The V call is TRBV28, the J call TRBJ1-5; D gene ambiguous. The germline V gene encodes CDR1 MDHEN and CDR2 SYDVKM. Trimming removed 6 bases from V and 7 bases from J, with 16 bases in between. The CDR3 sequence is 14 residues long.

The V call is TRBV5-4, the J call TRBJ2-7; a possible D gene is TRBD1 (5 bases). The CDR3 has 14 amino acids. Trimming removed 4 bases at V and 2 bases at J, with 13 bases between. Germline V gene lookup returns CDR1 SGHNT and CDR2 YYREEE (reference sequence). In DNA form, the CDR3 reads TGTGCCAGCAGCCCGGACATCGGCCCCTACGAGCAGTACTTC. Its protein product is CASSPDIGPYEQYF.

This sequence joins TRBV11-2 and TRBJ1-5, with 10 bases aligning to TRBD1. V shed 5 bases, J shed 4 bases, and the junction held 11 bases outside the gene matches. Looked up from germline, CDR1 is SGHAT and CDR2 is FQNNGV. The CDR3 runs to 17 residues. The CDR3 region is CASSRGQGNFGNQPQHF. In DNA form, the CDR3 reads TGTGCCAGCAGCCGGGGACAGGGGAATTTTGGAAATCAGCCCCAGCATTTT.

The chain employs TRBV5-6 and TRBJ2-7, with D tentatively TRBD1 (8 bases). V was shortened by 3 bases and J by 7 bases, with 17 bases between the two germline ends. The CDR3 contains 14 residues. The germline V gene encodes CDR1 SGHDT and CDR2 YYEEEE. The CDR3 region has the DNA TGTGCCAGCAGCTCGACAGGGGAGGGTTCTGAGCAGTACTTC. Protein product: CASSSTGEGSEQYF.

This clone has a handful of counts. The chain combines TRBV5-1 with TRBJ2-3; 9 bases agree with TRBD2. CDR3 length: 20 amino acids. Trimming cost V 4 bases and J 6 bases; bases outside gene matches: 24. Germline assignment: CDR1 SGHRS and CDR2 YFSETQ. CDR3 sequence: CASSTLPADRFSGSVDTQYF. In nucleotides, the CDR3 is TGCGCCAGCAGCACCCTGCCGGCCGACCGGTTTAGCGGGAGTGTGGATACGCAGTATTTT.

This clone was seen just once. The chain links TRBV4-1 to TRBJ1-5; 7 positions match TRBD1. CDR1 MGHRA and CDR2 YSYEKL come from the germline V gene. With 1 base clipped from V and 6 bases from J, the junction kept 9 bases outside the gene matches. CDR3 size: 16 residues. The CDR3 protein is CASSQVGQGDGQPQHF. CDR3 DNA sequence: TGCGCCAGCAGCCAAGTGGGGCAGGGGGACGGTCAGCCCCAGCATTTT.